The T cell receptor beta chain under discussion was sequenced for a study of T cells after yellow fever vaccination (dated by TCRdb to about 2019). Turning to the overall study: The SMART-Seq v4 Ultra Low Input RNA kit was used to prepare libraries from fractions with low cell numbers. To follow T-cell clones before and after both primary and booster YFV17D yellow fever vaccination, bulk TCR alpha and beta repertoires underwent longitudinal sequencing. The cohort comprised two healthy male donors, one aged 18 to 30 and one aged 30 to 40 years. Blood was collected at multiple timepoints before and after primary and secondary immunization, and bulk PBMC replicates and cell subsets were isolated. Results and caveats for the whole study, not just this receptor: The secondary T-cell response was weaker than the primary response but faster, peaking on day 5 instead of day 15. Most clones expanded after primary vaccination were re-detected after the booster (almost 98% of CD4 and approximately 88% of CD8), suggesting broad memory maintenance. A small fraction of clonotypes showed up in both the CD4 and CD8 compartments, probably as a result of convergent recombination. The study included only a couple of donors, which limits how far the findings can be generalized. Computational filtering was needed because FACS-sorted repertoires could contain abundant contaminating clonotypes from the bulk population.

TCR cDNA was synthesized by 5'RACE template switching, which introduced a universal primer site and unique molecular identifiers. Priming for cDNA synthesis came from both the TCR alpha and TCR beta constant segments. Two PCR steps were used to amplify libraries, with sample barcodes and sequencing adapters being added in the second step. Sequencing of the libraries was done on either Illumina HiSeq 2500 (2x100 bp) or NovaSeq (2x150 bp). Under the source paper's analysis protocol: Reads were demultiplexed and collapsed into UMI consensus sequences with MIGEC, and V(D)J alignment was performed with MiXCR. Using edgeR on replicate PBMC samples, clonotypes were called vaccine-responding if FDR was below 0.01 and the log2 fold change was above 5 up to day 15. Bulk clonotypes were assigned CD4 or CD8 identity according to which sequenced CD4 or CD8 repertoire held them at higher abundance. TCRdb's own reprocessing of the public reads used fastp at Q25 and MiXCR and kept productive beta chains. Each record represents a unique CDR3 protein, reported with the most common genes and DNA among its rows. The V and J calls shown here were made by TCRdb, not taken from the authors' results. The sample profile shows under 400,000 distinct CDR3 sequences; around 10% of them were found once. The ten largest clones add up to around 19% of the sample.

The treatment or condition label corresponds to: live attenuated yellow fever vaccine strain. At each blood-draw timepoint, two biological replicates of bulk PBMCs were obtained. PBMCs were isolated from peripheral blood using a standard Ficoll-Paque protocol. RNA was extracted with TriZol from bulk PBMCs, CD4 and CD8 fractions, and dextramer-positive and dextramer-negative fractions. Turning to this clonotype: The antigen this receptor binds is unknown. Nothing much larger sits one base from this clone, and base qualities are not available.

CDR1 and CDR2 are read off the germline V gene as SGHVS and FNYEAQ. V gives up 6 bases and J gives up 8 bases, and the segment between their germline ends measures 14 bases. The CDR3 holds 13 amino acids from the cysteine to the phenylalanine. The entry retains the CDR3 DNA only, 39 bases that are in frame from base 1. The receptor was isolated from a man aged 18 to 29 who received the YFV17D yellow fever vaccine. This chain is built from TRBV7-6 and TRBJ1-5; possibly the D gene is TRBD1, per 5 matching bases. The input for sequencing was PBMCs, taken on the day of the first yellow fever vaccination. Here the CDR3 is given as CASSSGTAKPQHF. The DNA sequence follows: TGTGCCAGCAGTTCCGGGACGGCGAAGCCCCAGCATTTT.